This TCR beta chain originates from a study of metastatic and nonmetastatic thyroid tumors. Every patient was untreated before thyroid surgery. The V end lost 0 bases, the J end lost 9 bases, and 9 bases lay between the germline ends. Germline V gives CDR1 LGHNA, CDR2 YSLEER. The CDR3 totals 13 residues. Judged by abundance, this clone is medium-sized (0.01 to 0.1%). TCRdb re-processed the PCR reads through MiXCR. The data show around 17,000 clones, around 23% seen once. The chain combines TRBV4-3 with TRBJ2-1; possibly TRBD1 for D (5 bases). This receptor was taken from a female donor with papillary thyroid cancer or a benign thyroid nodule (not recorded which). Some clones in this sample may be carry-over from other donors' samples. The sequencing sample was made of adjacent normal tissue. The CDR3 coding sequence is TGCGCCAGCAGCCAAGAACAGGTCTCTGAGCAGTTCTTC. It yields the protein CASSQEQVSEQFF.